The next 27 T cell receptor beta chains were all read from a single sample in a study of CD8 T cells in Susac syndrome. The authors reverse transcribed roughly 0.5 to 1 ug RNA with random hexamers. TCRdb redid the calling of the immunoSEQ multiplex PCR reads with MiXCR, one entry per CDR3 protein. This sample carries over 150,000 distinct CDR3 sequences, roughly 95% of them seen once, and the ten largest clones take around 0.12%. Sequenced material: CD4+ T cells from PBMCs. The receptor set was obtained from a human donor with Susac syndrome.

This clonotype was seen only once. The chain carries TRBV5-1 and TRBJ1-2; 8 bases align to TRBD1. Per germline, CDR1 SGHRS and CDR2 YFSETQ. Losses at the gene ends were 4 bases for V and 5 bases for J; bases not matched to a gene: 4. The CDR3 runs 13 residues. CDR3 region: CASSEGQGYGYTF. In DNA, the CDR3 is TGCGCCAGCAGCGAAGGACAGGGATATGGCTACACCTTC.

The V and J genes are TRBV19 and TRBJ2-1; 7 nucleotides line up with TRBD2. This CDR3 contains 13 residues. The junction had 7 bases not matched to a gene; V was cut back by 4 bases and J by 10 bases. Germline CDR1 and CDR2: LNHDA and SQIVND (reference sequence). Written as DNA, the CDR3 is TGTGCCAGTAGTAGGGCGGGAGACCGGGAGCAGTTCTTC. Its translation: CASSRAGDREQFF.

The gene calls are TRBV20-1 and TRBJ2-5, with 14 bases fitting TRBD2. CDR1 DFQATT and CDR2 SNEGSKA come from the germline V gene (reference sequence). CDR3 length equals 16 residues. V dropped 5 bases and J dropped 4; count of bases not matched to a gene: 9. In DNA, the CDR3 is TGCAGTGCTGGCCGAGACGGACTAGCGGGAGGAGAGACCCAGTACTTC. This codes for CSAGRDGLAGGETQYF.

The rearrangement uses TRBV29-1 and TRBJ2-7, with D perhaps TRBD1 (7 bases). The V end lost 1 base, the J end lost 3 bases, and 13 bases lay between the germline ends. CDR3 length: 14 residues. Germline CDR1 SQVTM, CDR2 ANQGSEA. The CDR3 DNA reads as TGCAGCGTTGAAGTCTGGCAGGGGGGCTACGAGCAGTACTTC. Amino acids: CSVEVWQGGYEQYF.

The V call is TRBV7-9, the J call TRBJ2-1; 14 nucleotides agree with TRBD2. V trimming: 1 base; J trimming: 15 bases; junction bases outside the gene matches: 5. Germline lookup yields CDR1 SEHNR and CDR2 FQNEAQ (reference sequence). The CDR3 sequence is 14 residues long. The CDR3: CASSLGGTSGSAFF. DNA of the CDR3: TGTGCCAGCAGCTTAGGTGGGACTAGCGGGAGTGCGTTCTTC.

The genes are TRBV12-3 or TRBV12-4 and TRBJ2-5; weak D call: TRBD1 (6 bases). The CDR3 covers 12 residues. V dropped 6 bases and J dropped 5 bases, with 10 bases sitting between them. The CDR3 loop is CASRPQGETQYF. For the CDR3, the DNA is TGTGCCAGCAGGCCCCAGGGGGAGACCCAGTACTTC.

The chain joins TRBV2 to TRBJ2-5; D gene ambiguous. Germline loops: CDR1 SNHLY, CDR2 FYNNEI. The CDR3 totals 11 residues. V was pared by 7 bases and J by 7 bases, with 10 bases between. The CDR3 DNA is TGTGCCAGCAATCCGGTAACGACCCAGTACTTC. This codes for CASNPVTTQYF.

The rearrangement joins TRBV7-2 to TRBJ2-5; D is unclear. The germline gives CDR1 SGHTA, CDR2 FQGNSA. Trimming pared 4 bases from V and 0 bases from J, leaving 6 bases between. The CDR3 runs 13 residues. DNA of the CDR3: TGTGCCAGCAGCTCCTTATACCAAGAGACCCAGTACTTC. This codes for CASSSLYQETQYF.

The V gene is TRBV19, the J gene TRBJ2-6; no definite D call. Trimming removed 5 bases at V and 0 bases at J, with 14 bases between. From germline, CDR1 is LNHDA and CDR2 SQIVND (reference sequence). CDR3 length: 17 amino acids. The CDR3 sequence is CASSPASRGSGANVLTF. CDR3 nucleotide sequence: TGTGCCAGTAGTCCAGCCTCCAGAGGCTCTGGGGCCAACGTCCTGACTTTC.

J is TRBJ2-1 and V is TRBV3-1; 12 bases line up with TRBD2. J lost 0 bases, V lost 1 base, and 4 bases had no gene match. Germline CDR1 and CDR2: LGHDT and YNNKEL (reference sequence). This CDR3 spans 18 amino acids. The CDR3: CASSQVGLAGSSYNEQFF. The CDR3 nucleotides are TGTGCCAGCAGCCAAGTAGGACTAGCGGGGAGCTCCTACAATGAGCAGTTCTTC.

This sequence joins TRBV19 and TRBJ2-1, with 7 bases fitting TRBD2. V lost 5 bases and J lost 2; bases outside the gene matches: 3. The CDR3 runs 14 residues. The germline CDR1 and CDR2 sequences are LNHDA and SQIVND (reference sequence). DNA for the CDR3: TGTGCCAGTAGTGCCGGGACTACCTACAATGAGCAGTTCTTC. The encoded protein is CASSAGTTYNEQFF.

This clonotype has a single count. The chain employs TRBV5-1 and TRBJ1-2; D is perhaps TRBD1 (6 bases). Germline loops: CDR1 SGHRS, CDR2 YFSETQ. The V end lost 1 base, the J end lost 7 bases, and 14 bases lay between the germline ends. The CDR3 sequence is 14 residues long. CDR3 coding DNA: TGCGCCAGCAGCTTGTTGGTACAGGGAACTGGCTACACCTTC. This translates into CASSLLVQGTGYTF. Full variable domain (outside the CDR3, taken from reference TRBV5-1 and TRBJ1-2): KAGVTQTPRYLIKTRGQQVTLSCSPISGHRSVSWYQQTPGQGLQFLFEYFSETQRNKGNFPGRFSGRQFSNSRSEMNVSTLELGDSALYLCASSLLVQGTGYTFGSGTRLTVV.

This clonotype was counted a single time. The V call is TRBV29-1, the J call TRBJ2-5; 8 nucleotides line up with TRBD2. CDR1 is SQVTM and CDR2 is ANQGSEA in the germline V gene. V gave up 7 bases and J gave up 5 bases; unmatched junction bases: 12. CDR3 size: 14 residues. DNA for the CDR3: TGCAGCGCACCCCGGGGGGGAGTAACGGAGACCCAGTACTTC. This codes for CSAPRGGVTETQYF.

The V call is TRBV29-1, the J call TRBJ1-1; 9 bases align to TRBD1. Losses at the gene ends were 7 bases for V and 5 bases for J; bases not matched to a gene: 2. CDR1 is SQVTM and CDR2 is ANQGSEA in the germline V gene. The CDR3 totals 11 residues. CDR3 sequence reads: CSAGQGTEAFF. CDR3 in DNA: TGCAGCGCCGGACAGGGGACTGAAGCTTTCTTT.

This chain joins TRBV9 and TRBJ2-1, with D hard to call. The V and J ends lost 3 bases and 12 bases respectively, with 10 bases between them. Germline CDR1 is SGDLS and CDR2 is YYNGEE. The CDR3 runs to 11 residues. CDR3 in DNA: TGTGCCAGCAGCGAAAGTGGTAGGCAGTTCTTC. The encoded protein is CASSESGRQFF.

The chain couples TRBV7-3 to TRBJ2-3; D is undetermined. Trimming cost V 5 bases and J 5 bases, with 11 bases left between them. This CDR3 spans 13 amino acids. CDR1 is SGHTA and CDR2 is FQGTGA in the germline V gene. In nucleotides, the CDR3 is TGTGCCAGCAGCCGGTACATTAAAGATACGCAGTATTTT. It codes for CASSRYIKDTQYF.

The chain combines TRBV9 with TRBJ2-3; D is possibly TRBD1 (5 bases). The germline V gene has CDR1 SGDLS and CDR2 YYNGEE. V lost 0 bases to trimming and J lost 5 bases, with 7 bases between them. The CDR3 extends over 13 amino acids. CDR3 in amino acids: CASSVGQGDTQYF. In DNA, the CDR3 is TGTGCCAGCAGCGTAGGTCAGGGAGATACGCAGTATTTT.

This chain uses TRBV2 with TRBJ2-7; TRBD1 or TRBD2 may be the D gene (6 bases each). CDR1 is SNHLY and CDR2 is FYNNEI in the germline V gene. The length of the CDR3 is 11 residues. Trimming removed 8 bases from V and 5 bases from J, with 10 bases in between. The chain's CDR3 is CASGGPNEQYV. CDR3 DNA: TGTGCCAGCGGGGGGCCGAACGAGCAGTACGTC.

The chain combines TRBV7-9 with TRBJ2-2; D unresolved. CDR3 length: 12 residues. Germline V gives CDR1 SEHNR, CDR2 FQNEAQ (reference sequence). The V end lost 4 bases, the J end lost 7 bases, and 7 bases lay between the germline ends. The CDR3 sequence is CASSSMGGELFF. Here the CDR3 DNA reads TGTGCCAGCAGCTCCATGGGCGGGGAGCTGTTTTTT.

Written as DNA, the CDR3 is TGTGCCAGCAGCTGGGACGGATCCGAGGGCGAGCAGTACGTC. This gives the protein CASSWDGSEGEQYV. The V and J genes are TRBV5-6 and TRBJ2-7, with D perhaps matching TRBD1 or TRBD2 (5 bases each). This CDR3 has 14 residues. Germline CDR1 SGHDT, CDR2 YYEEEE. Trimming shortened V by 3 bases and J by 6 bases, and 16 bases separated the two germline ends.

CDR3 protein: CSVQGAGVKSYEQYF. For the CDR3, the DNA is TGCAGCGTACAGGGGGCTGGGGTGAAGTCCTACGAGCAGTACTTC. The J gene is TRBJ2-7, the V gene TRBV29-1; TRBD1 aligns across 9 bases. Germline assignment: CDR1 SQVTM and CDR2 ANQGSEA. The CDR3 is 15 amino acids. V shed 6 bases, J shed 1 base, and the junction held 10 bases outside the gene matches.

CDR3 nucleotides: TGCAGCGTAAGCCCGGCGGGGAGCAATCAGCCCCAGCATTTT. Protein sequence: CSVSPAGSNQPQHF. This rearrangement joins TRBV29-1 to TRBJ1-5; no definite D call. V dropped 6 bases and J dropped 1 base, with 13 bases sitting between them. This CDR3 spans 14 amino acids. The germline CDR1 and CDR2 sequences are SQVTM and ANQGSEA.

This chain joins TRBV20-1 and TRBJ2-7; D ambiguous. The germline V gene encodes CDR1 DFQATT and CDR2 SNEGSKA (reference sequence). Trimming took off 3 bases at V and 0 bases at J, with 12 bases between the two ends. This CDR3 is built from 14 residues. CDR3 DNA sequence: TGCAGTGCTAGCCCGTCTTTGGGCTCCTACGAGCAGTACTTC. Encoded protein: CSASPSLGSYEQYF.

The chain uses TRBV28 and TRBJ2-5; 7 nucleotides agree with TRBD2. The germline V gene encodes CDR1 MDHEN and CDR2 SYDVKM. The CDR3 loop spans 15 amino acids. V lost 7 bases, J lost 9 bases, and 17 bases stayed unmatched. The CDR3 loop is CASIPPGRGLMSQYF. CDR3 DNA: TGTGCCAGCATTCCTCCGGGGAGGGGATTAATGTCCCAGTACTTC.

The sample holds one count of this clonotype. The J gene is TRBJ2-3, the V gene TRBV5-1, with 7 bases matching TRBD2. J lost 2 bases, V lost 0 bases, and 6 bases had no gene match. Germline CDR1 is SGHRS and CDR2 is YFSETQ. The CDR3 is 16 residues long. The CDR3 is CASSLANGGNTDTQYF. The CDR3 DNA is TGCGCCAGCAGCTTGGCTAACGGGGGGAACACAGATACGCAGTATTTT.

The CDR3 reads CASTPLGGTGIFNQPQHF. CDR3 sequence (DNA): TGTGCCAGCACTCCACTTGGAGGGACAGGTATTTTTAATCAGCCCCAGCATTTT. The V call is TRBV28, the J call TRBJ1-5; 8 bases map to TRBD1. The CDR3 runs to 18 residues. Germline V gene sequence: CDR1 MDHEN, CDR2 SYDVKM. J was trimmed by 4 bases and V by 7 bases; bases with no gene match: 18.

The chain employs TRBV7-9 and TRBJ1-1; a possible D gene is TRBD1 (6 bases). Germline assignment: CDR1 SEHNR and CDR2 FQNEAQ (reference sequence). V was clipped by 6 bases and J by 5 bases, with 16 bases between them. The CDR3 sequence is 14 residues long. This CDR3 is CASRMTQGRTEAFF. In DNA, the CDR3 is TGTGCCAGCAGGATGACCCAGGGGAGGACTGAAGCTTTCTTT.